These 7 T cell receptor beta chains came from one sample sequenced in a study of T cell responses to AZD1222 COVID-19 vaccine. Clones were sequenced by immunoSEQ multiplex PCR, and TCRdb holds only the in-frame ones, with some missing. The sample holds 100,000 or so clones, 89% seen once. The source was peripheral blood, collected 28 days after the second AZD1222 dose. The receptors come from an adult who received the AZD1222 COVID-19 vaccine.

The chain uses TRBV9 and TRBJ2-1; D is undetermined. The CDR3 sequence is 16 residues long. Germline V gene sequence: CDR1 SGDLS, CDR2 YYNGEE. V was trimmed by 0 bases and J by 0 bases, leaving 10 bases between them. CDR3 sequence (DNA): TGTGCCAGCAGCGTAGCGGAGACTGCCTCCTACAATGAGCAGTTCTTC. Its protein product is CASSVAETASYNEQFF.

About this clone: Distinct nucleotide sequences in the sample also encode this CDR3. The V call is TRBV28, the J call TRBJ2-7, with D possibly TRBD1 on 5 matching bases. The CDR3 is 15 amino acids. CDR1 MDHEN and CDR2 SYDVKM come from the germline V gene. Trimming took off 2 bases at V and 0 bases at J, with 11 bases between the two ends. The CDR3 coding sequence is TGTGCCAGCAGTTTAGGGGCTAGTGGCTCCTACGAGCAGTACTTC. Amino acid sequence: CASSLGASGSYEQYF.

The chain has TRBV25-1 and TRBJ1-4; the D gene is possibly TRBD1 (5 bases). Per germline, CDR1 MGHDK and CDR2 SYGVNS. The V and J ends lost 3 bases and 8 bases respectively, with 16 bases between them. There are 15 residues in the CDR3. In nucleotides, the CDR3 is TGTGCCAGCAGTGAGGTAGGGGCGGGGAGCGAAAAACTGTTTTTT. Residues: CASSEVGAGSEKLFF.

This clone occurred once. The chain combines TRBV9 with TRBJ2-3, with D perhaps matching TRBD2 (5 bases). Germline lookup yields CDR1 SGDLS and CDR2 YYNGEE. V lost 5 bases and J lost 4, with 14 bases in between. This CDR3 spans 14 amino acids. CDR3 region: CASSGRTPPDTQYF. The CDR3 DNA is TGTGCCAGCAGTGGGCGGACTCCCCCAGATACGCAGTATTTT.

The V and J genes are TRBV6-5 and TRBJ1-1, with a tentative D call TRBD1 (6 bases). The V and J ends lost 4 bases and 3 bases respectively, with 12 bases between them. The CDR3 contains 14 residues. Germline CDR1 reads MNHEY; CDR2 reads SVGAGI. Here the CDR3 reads CASSSTGRYTEAFF. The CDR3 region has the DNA TGTGCCAGCAGTTCGACAGGCCGTTACACTGAAGCTTTCTTT.

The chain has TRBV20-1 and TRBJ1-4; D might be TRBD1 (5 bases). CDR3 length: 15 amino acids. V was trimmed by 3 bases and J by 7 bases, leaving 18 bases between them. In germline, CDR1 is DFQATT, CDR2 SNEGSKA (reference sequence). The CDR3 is CSASDSTRIGEKLFF. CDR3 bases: TGCAGTGCTAGTGACAGCACCCGAATCGGTGAAAAACTGTTTTTT.

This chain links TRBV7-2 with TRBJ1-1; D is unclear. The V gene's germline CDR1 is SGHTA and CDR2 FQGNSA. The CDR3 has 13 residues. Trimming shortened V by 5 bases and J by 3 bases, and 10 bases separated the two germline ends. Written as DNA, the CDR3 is TGTGCCAGCAGCGCCGTTCGGCACACTGAAGCTTTCTTT. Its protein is CASSAVRHTEAFF. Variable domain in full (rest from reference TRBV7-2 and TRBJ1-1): GAGVSQSPSNKVTEKGKDVELRCDPISGHTALYWYRQSLGQGLEFLIYFQGNSAPDKSGLPSDRFSAERTGGSVSTLTIQRTQQEDSAVYLCASSAVRHTEAFFGQGTRLTVV.